The T cell receptor beta chain under discussion was sequenced for a study of T cell responses to AZD1222 COVID-19 vaccine. Looking at the study overall: Both about-4-week and about-12-week second-dose recipients were combined.

The germline V and J ends were trimmed by 2 bases and 5 bases, with 8 bases remaining between them. Germline CDR1 SGHRS, CDR2 YFSETQ. The CDR3 extends over 13 amino acids. Study observations and caveats: Elevations in Spike-specific TCR breadth and depth followed administration of two AZD1222 doses. Dominant CD4 TCR responses targeted spike regions 160-218 and 743-854.

About this clone itself: Antigen unknown.

Data came from immunoSEQ multiplex PCR; TCRdb stores just in-frame clones and leaves some out. The repertoire holds some 130,000 clones, with around 90% as singletons. The specimen comprised peripheral blood, sampled on day 0 of AZD1222 vaccination. V gene TRBV5-1 combines with J gene TRBJ2-1; no reliable D call. The clonotype was recovered from an adult in good health. CDR3 sequence: CASSFPPDNEQFF. The CDR3 region has the DNA TGCGCCAGCAGCTTCCCGCCGGACAATGAGCAGTTCTTC.